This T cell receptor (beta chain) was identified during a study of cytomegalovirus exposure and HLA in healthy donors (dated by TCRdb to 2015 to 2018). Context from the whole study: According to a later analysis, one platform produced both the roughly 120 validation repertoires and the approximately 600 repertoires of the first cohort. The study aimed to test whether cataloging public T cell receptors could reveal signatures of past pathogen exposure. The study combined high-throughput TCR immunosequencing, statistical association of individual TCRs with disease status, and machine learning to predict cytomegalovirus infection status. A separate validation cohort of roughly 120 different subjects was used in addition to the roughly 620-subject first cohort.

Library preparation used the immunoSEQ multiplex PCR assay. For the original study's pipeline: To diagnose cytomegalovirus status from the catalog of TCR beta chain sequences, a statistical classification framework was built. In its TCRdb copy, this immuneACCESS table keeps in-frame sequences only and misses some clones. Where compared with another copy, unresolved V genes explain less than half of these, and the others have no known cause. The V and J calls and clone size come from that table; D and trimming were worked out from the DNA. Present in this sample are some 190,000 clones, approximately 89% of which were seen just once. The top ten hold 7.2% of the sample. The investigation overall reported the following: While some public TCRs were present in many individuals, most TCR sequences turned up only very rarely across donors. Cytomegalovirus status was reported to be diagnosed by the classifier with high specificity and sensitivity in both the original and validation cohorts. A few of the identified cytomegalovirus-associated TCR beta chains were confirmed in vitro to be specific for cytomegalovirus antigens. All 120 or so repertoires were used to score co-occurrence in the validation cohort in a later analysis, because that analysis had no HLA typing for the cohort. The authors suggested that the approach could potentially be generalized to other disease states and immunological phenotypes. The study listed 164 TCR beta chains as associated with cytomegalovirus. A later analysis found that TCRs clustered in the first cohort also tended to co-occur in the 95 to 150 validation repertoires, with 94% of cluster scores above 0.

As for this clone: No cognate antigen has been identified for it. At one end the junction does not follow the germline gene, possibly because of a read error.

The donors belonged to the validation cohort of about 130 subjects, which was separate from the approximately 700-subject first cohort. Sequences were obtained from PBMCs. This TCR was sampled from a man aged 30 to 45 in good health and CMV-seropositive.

The nucleotide sequence reads as follows: TGTGCTAGCAGCCCCCCGGGTGGGAGTGTTTACAATGAGCAGTTCTTC. It codes for CASSPPGGSVYNEQFF. This chain is built from TRBV7-7 and TRBJ2-1; the D gene is possibly TRBD2, with 5 bases matching. CDR1 and CDR2, looked up from the germline V gene (reference sequence), are SSHAT and FNYEAQ. The CDR3 sequence holds 16 residues, the cysteine and phenylalanine included. Only the CDR3 part of the read is kept: 48 bases, read in frame from the first base.